This is a list of T cell receptor beta chains from one sample in a study of T cells after posttransplantation cyclophosphamide. Sequencing was performed with immunoSEQ multiplex PCR; in TCRdb, only in-frame clones are kept and a portion is missing. This set yields under 45,000 clones and no singletons; the top ten hold 5.9%. Sequencing used PBMCs. The source of these receptors is a man aged 30 to 45 in good health and a related stem cell transplant donor. Each CDR3 is given with its conserved first and last residue. D genes are given only for firm matches. Where a row states a size, it is once, few, many or the class of an expanded clone; other rows omit it.

D gene	V gene	clone size	J gene	CDR3 protein	CDR3 DNA
TRBD2	TRBV7-2	many	TRBJ2-3	CASSGRLAGGPDTQYF	TGTGCCAGCAGCGGCAGACTAGCGGGGGGGCCGGATACGCAGTATTTT
TRBD1	TRBV24-1	many	TRBJ1-5	CATSPTPGGYSNQPQHF	TGTGCCACCAGTCCGACCCCAGGGGGCTATAGCAATCAGCCCCAGCATTTT
.	TRBV6-6	.	TRBJ1-1	CASSYYGTGRGGEAFF	TGTGCCAGCAGTTACTACGGAACGGGCAGGGGAGGGGAAGCTTTCTTT
.	TRBV4-2	many	TRBJ1-5	CASSQDLSQPQHF	TGTGCCAGCAGCCAAGATCTAAGTCAGCCCCAGCATTTT
TRBD2	TRBV7-2	many	TRBJ2-4	CASSLELAGGFVKNIQYF	TGTGCCAGCAGCTTAGAACTAGCGGGGGGGTTTGTCAAAAACATTCAGTACTTC
TRBD1	TRBV4-1	many	TRBJ1-3	CASSHIGRDRPGNTIYF	TGCGCCAGCAGCCACATCGGCCGGGACAGGCCGGGAAACACCATATATTTT
TRBD2	TRBV4-2	many	TRBJ2-1	CASSQESTSGSRSYNEQFF	TGTGCCAGCAGCCAAGAGTCGACTAGCGGGTCCCGCTCCTACAATGAGCAGTTCTTC
TRBD2	TRBV7-9	.	TRBJ2-3	CASSLRRGDTSTDTQYF	TGTGCCAGCAGCTTGCGGCGGGGGGACACTAGCACAGATACGCAGTATTTT
TRBD1	TRBV6-1	many	TRBJ2-7	CASSETQGAATYEQYF	TGTGCCAGCAGTGAGACACAGGGGGCCGCCACCTACGAGCAGTACTTC
.	TRBV7-2	.	TRBJ1-2	CASSLNRANYGYTF	TGTGCCAGCAGCTTAAACAGGGCTAACTATGGCTACACCTTC
TRBD1	TRBV6-5	many	TRBJ2-7	CASRGQGSYEQYF	TGTGCCAGCAGGGGACAGGGATCCTACGAGCAGTACTTC
TRBD2	TRBV5-4	.	TRBJ2-3	CASSLIGGFDTQYF	TGTGCCAGCAGCTTAATCGGGGGGTTCGATACGCAGTATTTT
.	TRBV6-2/TRBV6-3	many	TRBJ1-6	CASSYDIFLPSSYNSPLHF	TGTGCCAGCAGTTATGACATCTTTTTGCCCAGCTCCTATAATTCACCCCTCCACTTT
TRBD1	TRBV12-3/TRBV12-4	many	TRBJ2-7	CASSGTGYEQYF	TGTGCCAGCAGCGGGACAGGGTACGAGCAGTACTTC
.	TRBV10-3	many	TRBJ2-1	CAISVQESSYNEQFF	TGTGCCATCAGTGTTCAGGAAAGCTCCTACAATGAGCAGTTCTTC
TRBD1	TRBV6-5	many	TRBJ1-1	CASSYLPGQGDTEAFF	TGTGCCAGCAGTTACTTGCCGGGACAGGGGGATACTGAAGCTTTCTTT
TRBD1	TRBV2	many	TRBJ1-4	CASSEDRTTNEKLFF	TGTGCCAGCAGTGAGGACAGGACAACTAATGAAAAACTGTTTTTT